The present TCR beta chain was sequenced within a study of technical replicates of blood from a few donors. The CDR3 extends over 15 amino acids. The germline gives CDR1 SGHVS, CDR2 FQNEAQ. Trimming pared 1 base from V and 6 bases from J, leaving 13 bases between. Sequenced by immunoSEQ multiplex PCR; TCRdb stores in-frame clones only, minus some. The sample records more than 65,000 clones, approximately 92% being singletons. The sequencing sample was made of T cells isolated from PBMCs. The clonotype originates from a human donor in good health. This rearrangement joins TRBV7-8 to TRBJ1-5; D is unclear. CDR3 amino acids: CASSLVGNPTQPQHF. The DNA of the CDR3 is TGTGCCAGCAGCTTAGTGGGCAATCCGACTCAGCCCCAGCATTTT.